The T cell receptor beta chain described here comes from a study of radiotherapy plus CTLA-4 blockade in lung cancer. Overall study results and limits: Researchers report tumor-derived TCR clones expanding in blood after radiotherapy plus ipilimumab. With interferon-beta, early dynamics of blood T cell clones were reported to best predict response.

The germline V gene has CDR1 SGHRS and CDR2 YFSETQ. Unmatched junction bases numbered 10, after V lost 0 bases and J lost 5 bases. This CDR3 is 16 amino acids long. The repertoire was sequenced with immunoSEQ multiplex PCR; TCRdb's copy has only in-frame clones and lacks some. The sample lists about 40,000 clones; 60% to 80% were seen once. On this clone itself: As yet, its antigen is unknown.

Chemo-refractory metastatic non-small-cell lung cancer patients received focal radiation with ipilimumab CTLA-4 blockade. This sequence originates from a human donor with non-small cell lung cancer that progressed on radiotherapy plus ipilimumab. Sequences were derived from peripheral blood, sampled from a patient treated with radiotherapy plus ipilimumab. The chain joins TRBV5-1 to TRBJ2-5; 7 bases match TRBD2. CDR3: CASSLGSGEQVETQYF. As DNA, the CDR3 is TGCGCCAGCAGCTTGGGGAGCGGGGAACAAGTCGAGACCCAGTACTTC.